This T cell receptor (beta chain) originates from a study of blood T cells in healthy people across ages. Whole-study results and caveats: Estimated diversity across one million T cells was deemed an underestimate.

Alongside a J-beta primer mix, a sample-barcoded 5' primer served in a second PCR lasting about 6 to 11 cycles. A tag from a template-switch adaptor with 12 random nucleotides marked each cDNA molecule. Each CDR3 protein gets one entry after TCRdb re-called the 5' RACE reads with MiXCR. Of some 1.4 million distinct CDR3 sequences in the sample, about 40% were seen once. Notes on this clonotype: The antigen is not known.

Trimming stripped 0 bases from V and 7 bases from J, with 15 bases between. This CDR3 has 15 residues. Germline values: CDR1 LNHNV, CDR2 YYDKDF (reference sequence). Total RNA amounts of at least 6 micrograms were extracted per sample. The rearrangement links TRBV15 to TRBJ2-5; D not resolved. Sequenced: blood. The receptor's source is a woman younger than 30 in good health. The CDR3 nucleotides read TGTGCCACCAGCAGAGATCGTGAACCGGCGGCGACCCAGTACTTC. Translation: CATSRDREPAATQYF.